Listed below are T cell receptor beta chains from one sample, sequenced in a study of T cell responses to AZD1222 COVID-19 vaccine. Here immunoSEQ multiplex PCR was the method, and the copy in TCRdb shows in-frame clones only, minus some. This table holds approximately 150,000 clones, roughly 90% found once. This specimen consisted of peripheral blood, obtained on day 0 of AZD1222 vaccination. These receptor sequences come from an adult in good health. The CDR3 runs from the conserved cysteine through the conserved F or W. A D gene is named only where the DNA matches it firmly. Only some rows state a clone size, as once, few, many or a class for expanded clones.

TGTGCCAGCAGCTTAGGCGGGCGCGGGTGGGACGAGCAGTACTTC,CASSLGGRGWDEQYF,TRBV11-2,NA,TRBJ2-7,NA
TGTGCCAGCAGTTTAGGGGCTGAAGCTGGCTACACCTTC,CASSLGAEAGYTF,TRBV12-3/TRBV12-4,NA,TRBJ1-2,NA
TGTGCCAGCAGCCCCCGGACAGCCACCTATGGCTACACCTTC,CASSPRTATYGYTF,TRBV7-9,NA,TRBJ1-2,NA
TGTGCCACCAGCAGAGTTGTGGGCATGGACACTGAAGCTTTCTTT,CATSRVVGMDTEAFF,TRBV15,NA,TRBJ1-1,NA
TGTGCCAGCAGCCTCGACCCCGGGAGGGACACTGAAGCTTTCTTT,CASSLDPGRDTEAFF,TRBV2,NA,TRBJ1-1,NA
TGTGCCAGCAGTTTAGGAGGGGCGGCCTCTGGCTACACCTTC,CASSLGGAASGYTF,TRBV28,NA,TRBJ1-2,NA
TGCGCCAGCAGCCAAGCCCTAACCCGGGCCTCGGCGTACGAGCAGTACTTC,CASSQALTRASAYEQYF,TRBV4-3,NA,TRBJ2-7,NA
TGTGCCAGTAGCCTACCCTGGGGAGCAGCTGAAGCTTTCTTT,CASSLPWGAAEAFF,TRBV19,NA,TRBJ1-1,NA
TGTGCCAGCAGCCAACTGGACAGGGACACTGAAGCTTTCTTT,CASSQLDRDTEAFF,TRBV16,TRBD1,TRBJ1-1,NA
TGTGCCAGCAGCCGACCCTGGACAGACCAAGAGACCCAGTACTTC,CASSRPWTDQETQYF,TRBV28,NA,TRBJ2-5,NA
TGTGCCAGCAGTCTAGGTGATGAGCAGTTCTTC,CASSLGDEQFF,TRBV7-3,NA,TRBJ2-1,NA
TGTGCCAGCAGTTCCGGGACAGGCTCTGGAAACACCATATATTTT,CASSSGTGSGNTIYF,TRBV27,TRBD1,TRBJ1-3,once
TGCGCCAGCAGCCAAGATGGGGCGGTTGGTAATGAGCAGTTCTTC,CASSQDGAVGNEQFF,TRBV4-3,NA,TRBJ2-1,NA
TGTGCCAGCTCACCGGACACCGGGGAGCTGTTTTTT,CASSPDTGELFF,TRBV18,NA,TRBJ2-2,few
TGTGCCTCTAACCACAGAGCCTATGGCTACACCTTC,CASNHRAYGYTF,TRBV19,NA,TRBJ1-2,NA
TGTGCCAGTAGCTCAGTTCCAGGGACGAATCAGCCCCAGCATTTT,CASSSVPGTNQPQHF,TRBV19,NA,TRBJ1-5,NA
TGCGCCAGCAGCTTGGTGCCAGGGAAGGCCTACGAGCAGTACTTC,CASSLVPGKAYEQYF,TRBV5-1,NA,TRBJ2-7,once
TGTGCCAGCAGCCCTAGGGGCCACTTTCGATACGAGCAGTACTTC,CASSPRGHFRYEQYF,TRBV21-1,NA,TRBJ2-7,once
TGCGCCAGCAGCCAATTAGCGGGTACCTCCTACAATGAGCAGTTCTTC,CASSQLAGTSYNEQFF,TRBV4-1,TRBD2,TRBJ2-1,NA
TGTGCCAGCTCACCTACGACAGGGGGCATCTCTGGAAACACCATATATTTT,CASSPTTGGISGNTIYF,TRBV18,TRBD1,TRBJ1-3,NA
TGTGCCAGCAGCTTAGCCGGGTACGTGAACACTGAAGCTTTCTTT,CASSLAGYVNTEAFF,TRBV11-2,NA,TRBJ1-1,NA
TGTGCCAGCAGTTTAACGACAGGGGGAGATCTAAGCTATGGCTACACCTTC,CASSLTTGGDLSYGYTF,TRBV28,TRBD1,TRBJ1-2,NA
TGTGCCACCGCGACCGGGACGGGCTACGAGCAGTACTTC,CATATGTGYEQYF,TRBV27,NA,TRBJ2-7,once
TGCGCCAGCAGCTCCATACCGGGACAGCAAATGAACACTGAAGCTTTCTTT,CASSSIPGQQMNTEAFF,TRBV5-1,TRBD1,TRBJ1-1,NA
TGTGCCAGCAGTCCCGCTAGGGGGGCTCTCTACAATGAGCAGTTCTTC,CASSPARGALYNEQFF,TRBV27,NA,TRBJ2-1,NA
TGTGCCAGCAGTGAAGGAGGTCAGCCCCAGCATTTT,CASSEGGQPQHF,TRBV2,NA,TRBJ1-5,NA
TGCGCCAGCAGCAACGGACAGGGCCTTCATGGCTACACCTTC,CASSNGQGLHGYTF,TRBV5-1,TRBD1,TRBJ1-2,NA
TGTGCCACCAGTGGTGACACCTACGAGCAGTACTTC,CATSGDTYEQYF,TRBV24-1,NA,TRBJ2-7,NA
TGTGCAAGTCGCTTCGGATCGTCGGGCACTGAAGCTTTCTTT,CASRFGSSGTEAFF,TRBV12-2,NA,TRBJ1-1,NA
TGCAGCGTGACCAAACAGGTAATGAACACTGAAGCTTTCTTT,CSVTKQVMNTEAFF,TRBV29-1,NA,TRBJ1-1,NA
TGTGCCAGCAGCCCAGACGGGACTAGCATTAGGCACACAGATACGCAGTATTTT,CASSPDGTSIRHTDTQYF,TRBV3-1/TRBV3-2,TRBD2,TRBJ2-3,NA
TGTGCCAGCACCTCCGAGAGGGCCGGGACGGAGACTTCTGGAAACACCATATATTTT,CASTSERAGTETSGNTIYF,TRBV28,NA,TRBJ1-3,NA
TGCAGCGTTGAAGAACGCGGGGAAGGGTCAGATACGCAGTATTTT,CSVEERGEGSDTQYF,TRBV29-1,NA,TRBJ2-3,NA
TGTGCCACCAGCAGAGGAAGAGGGACTAATGAAAAACTGTTTTTT,CATSRGRGTNEKLFF,TRBV15,NA,TRBJ1-4,NA
TGTGCCAGCAGCACCACCGCGAATCAGCCCCAGCATTTT,CASSTTANQPQHF,TRBV7-2,NA,TRBJ1-5,NA
TGTGCCTGGAGTCGACGTCCGGGTTCCTACAATGAGCAGTTCTTC,CAWSRRPGSYNEQFF,TRBV30,NA,TRBJ2-1,NA